The 9 T cell receptor beta chains listed next were all sequenced from one sample in a study of blood T cells in healthy people across ages. The use of a sample-barcoded 5' primer and a J-beta primer mix characterized a second PCR of about 6 to 11 cycles. TCRdb re-analysed the 5' RACE reads in MiXCR, keeping a single row per CDR3 protein. The table lists hundreds of thousands of distinct CDR3 sequences, about 27% of them singletons. A further study also used this sample, focusing on T cells of mothers and their children.

The sequencing sample was made of blood. All receptors come from a boy between 2 and 10 years old in good health.

This clonotype was observed a handful of times. The chain couples TRBV7-9 to TRBJ2-5; 7 bases match TRBD1. The V gene end was trimmed by 6 bases and the J gene end by 0 bases; junction bases not matched to a gene: 4. CDR1 SEHNR and CDR2 FQNEAQ come from the germline V gene (reference sequence). The CDR3 consists of 14 residues. Here the CDR3 reads CASRRGQDQETQYF. CDR3 coding DNA: TGTGCCAGCAGAAGAGGACAGGACCAAGAGACCCAGTACTTC.

The DNA for the CDR3 is TGCAGTGCCTCCGTACCGACTGATCCGAAGCCCGAGCAGTACTTC. Amino acid sequence: CSASVPTDPKPEQYF. The rearrangement links TRBV20-1 to TRBJ2-7; D ambiguous. Per germline, CDR1 DFQATT and CDR2 SNEGSKA (reference sequence). The CDR3 loop spans 15 amino acids. Deletions cut 6 bases from V and 6 bases from J, with 24 bases between.

This clonotype was counted at least ten times. Here the CDR3 reads CSARPPGLAGYEQYF. In nucleotides, the CDR3 is TGCAGTGCTAGACCCCCGGGACTAGCGGGATACGAGCAGTACTTC. The chain carries TRBV20-1 and TRBJ2-7; TRBD2 agrees at 13 bases. After removal of 2 bases from V and 4 bases from J, the junction contained 5 bases not matched to a gene. The CDR3 runs 15 residues. Germline V gene sequence: CDR1 DFQATT, CDR2 SNEGSKA (reference sequence).

The V gene is TRBV7-8, the J gene TRBJ2-4; 7 nucleotides line up with TRBD2. The germline CDR1 and CDR2 sequences are SGHVS and FQNEAQ. Trimming cost V 2 bases and J 13 bases; bases outside gene matches: 5. CDR3 length equals 12 residues. This CDR3 reads CASSLSGGPQYF. The CDR3 nucleotides are TGTGCCAGCAGCTTATCGGGGGGTCCCCAGTACTTC. Filled out from reference TRBV7-8 and TRBJ2-4, the complete variable domain reads GAGVSQSPRYKVAKRGQDVALRCDPISGHVSLFWYQQALGQGPEFLTYFQNEAQLDKSGLPSDRFFAERPEGSVSTLKIQRTQQEDSAVYLCASSLSGGPQYFGAGTRLSVL.

The chain uses TRBV5-6 and TRBJ1-1; 7 bases align to TRBD1. This CDR3 region has 13 residues. With V trimmed by 2 bases and J by 6 bases, 4 bases remained unmatched. CDR1 is SGHDT and CDR2 is YYEEEE in the germline V gene. The CDR3 region is CASSFVRGAEAFF. The CDR3 DNA sequence: TGTGCCAGCAGCTTTGTCAGGGGGGCTGAAGCTTTCTTT.

This clonotype turned up a few times. The chain combines TRBV30 with TRBJ2-3, with 15 bases aligning to TRBD2. The junction had 7 bases not matched to a gene; V was cut back by 4 bases and J by 5 bases. This CDR3 region has 16 residues. Per the germline V gene, CDR1 is GTSNPN and CDR2 is SVGIG (reference sequence). CDR3 in amino acids: CAWTRWTSGGVDTQYF. In DNA form, the CDR3 reads TGTGCCTGGACCCGATGGACTAGCGGGGGGGTAGATACGCAGTATTTT.

This clonotype has only one observation. Mismatch with germline at one junction end may stem from a read error. The V call is TRBV7-2, the J call TRBJ2-1; 8 nucleotides align to TRBD1. This CDR3 comprises 15 residues. Germline V lookup: CDR1 SGHTA, CDR2 FQGNSA. The CDR3 reads CASSSGQGGYSEQFF. Written as DNA, the CDR3 is TGTGCCAGCAGCTCAGGACAGGGTGGATACAGTGAGCAGTTCTTC.

The V and J genes are TRBV7-9 and TRBJ1-2; no clear D gene. Deletions cut 4 bases from V and 7 bases from J, with 7 bases between. CDR3 length equals 11 residues. Germline lookup yields CDR1 SEHNR and CDR2 FQNEAQ (reference sequence). The CDR3 loop reads CASSWTGGYTF. In DNA form, the CDR3 reads TGTGCCAGCAGCTGGACGGGTGGCTACACCTTC.

The chain joins TRBV5-5 to TRBJ1-2; TRBD1 is a possible D gene (5 bases). V lost 7 bases, J lost 0 bases, and 19 bases lay in between. The CDR3 runs 16 residues. CDR1 and CDR2 from the germline V gene are SGHKS and YYEKEE (reference sequence). DNA for the CDR3: TGTGCCAGCCTCCGCTCGGGGGTACTCCCTAACTATGGCTACACCTTC. It encodes CASLRSGVLPNYGYTF. Based on the CDR3 plus reference TRBV5-5 and TRBJ1-2, the full variable domain is DAGVTQSPTHLIKTRGQQVTLRCSPISGHKSVSWYQQVLGQGPQFIFQYYEKEERGRGNFPDRFSARQFPNYSSELNVNALLLGDSALYLCASLRSGVLPNYGYTFGSGTRLTVV.